This T cell receptor (beta chain) was retrieved from a study of blood T cell repertoires in COVID-19. In the study overall: The United States, Italy and Spain supplied acute and convalescent COVID-19 samples. PBMCs, B-cell-depleted T cells, or T cells were the source of the cDNA or gDNA that made up the material.

Germline V gene data show CDR1 as SGHRS and CDR2 as YFSETQ. Unmatched junction bases numbered 7, after V lost 4 bases and J lost 4 bases. The length of the CDR3 is 14 residues. Source study methods: Estimates of nucleated cell counts were drawn from the amplification of reference gene primers. Assay: immunoSEQ multiplex PCR; the TCRdb copy retains only in-frame clones and omits some. V, J and clone size are those of that table, while D and trimming were read from the DNA. The sample holds fewer than 300,000 clones, approximately 87% seen once. Material: peripheral blood. The chain recombines TRBV5-1 with TRBJ1-2; TRBD1 agrees at 7 bases. The TCR originated in a woman in her 40s who had recovered from COVID-19. The CDR3 is CASSLPTGTYGYTF. Here the CDR3 DNA reads TGCGCCAGCAGCCTACCGACAGGGACCTATGGCTACACCTTC.